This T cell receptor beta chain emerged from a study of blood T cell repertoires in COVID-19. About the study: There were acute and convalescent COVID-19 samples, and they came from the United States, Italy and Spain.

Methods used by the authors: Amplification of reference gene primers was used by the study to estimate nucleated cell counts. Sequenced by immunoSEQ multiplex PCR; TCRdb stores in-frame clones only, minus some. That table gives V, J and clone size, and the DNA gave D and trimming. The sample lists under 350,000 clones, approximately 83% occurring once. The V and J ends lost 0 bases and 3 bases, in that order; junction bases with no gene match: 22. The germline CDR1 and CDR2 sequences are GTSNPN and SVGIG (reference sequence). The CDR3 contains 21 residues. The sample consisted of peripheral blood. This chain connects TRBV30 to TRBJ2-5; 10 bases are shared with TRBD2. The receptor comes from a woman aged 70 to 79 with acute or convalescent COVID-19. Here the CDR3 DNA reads TGTGCCTGGAGTGTACTAGCGGGGAGAGTCCAAGCGGGGAACTCAAAAGAGACCCAGTACTTC. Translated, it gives CAWSVLAGRVQAGNSKETQYF.